A selection of T cell receptor beta chains follows, all from one sample in a study of blood T cell repertoires in COVID-19. Produced via immunoSEQ multiplex PCR; TCRdb's table is partial and in-frame only. The sample holds approximately 190,000 clones, roughly 87% seen once. Source material: peripheral blood. The receptors shown here come from a woman between 35 and 50 years old with acute or convalescent COVID-19. CDR3s leave out the opening cysteine and the closing phenylalanine or tryptophan.

J gene,V gene,CDR3 protein
TRBJ1-5,TRBV2,ASSEQAGGSNQPQH
TRBJ2-7,TRBV5-4,ASSFWDSRSYEQY
TRBJ2-1,TRBV27,ASSLLLAGGINEQF
TRBJ1-2,TRBV5-4,ASSLGRDKFNGYT
TRBJ2-5,TRBV24-1,ATSDFPGEGAYGETQY
TRBJ2-6,TRBV5-8,ASSSPAQLLGSGANVLT
TRBJ2-7,TRBV6-5,ASSYGTSGNEQY
TRBJ2-3,TRBV27,ASSFYPSGRSVGQMGTQY
TRBJ1-2,TRBV15,ATSSGRLGGYT
TRBJ2-1,TRBV27,ASSFLGRIVNEQF
TRBJ1-1,TRBV7-9,ASSPSGRLNTEAF
TRBJ1-4,TRBV28,AIQPGTVNHRGEKLF
TRBJ1-1,TRBV19,ASSMDSGNTEAF
TRBJ2-7,TRBV5-1,ASSLGQGEMEGQY
TRBJ2-3,TRBV19,ASSMPAAGGDTQY
TRBJ2-7,TRBV10-1,ASTGHTYEQY
TRBJ1-1,TRBV5-1,ASSLQGASNTEAF
TRBJ2-1,TRBV5-1,ASSLTSGANTYNEQF
TRBJ2-7,TRBV28,ASRGGQRARSYEQY
TRBJ2-1,TRBV11-1,ASSQGLVGYNEQF